The rows below give T cell receptor beta chains drawn from one sample of a study of T cell responses to AZD1222 COVID-19 vaccine. Sequencing was performed with immunoSEQ multiplex PCR; in TCRdb, only in-frame clones are kept and a portion is missing. Of 100,000 to 150,000 clones in the sample, 65% to 90% are singletons; the top ten hold around a quarter. The starting material was peripheral blood, obtained 28 days after the second AZD1222 dose. These receptors all come from an adult who received the AZD1222 COVID-19 vaccine. Both conserved end residues are part of each CDR3. Each record gives: CDR3 protein, J gene, V gene.

CDR3aa: CASSIGRSGTGRPYGYTF
j_gene: TRBJ1-2
v_gene: TRBV19

CDR3aa: CASRMRTGGHEQYF
j_gene: TRBJ2-7
v_gene: TRBV7-2

CDR3aa: CASSYDGAIPLHF
j_gene: TRBJ1-6
v_gene: TRBV6-2/TRBV6-3

CDR3aa: CASSPGAGGGLLYNEQFF
j_gene: TRBJ2-1
v_gene: TRBV18

CDR3aa: CASSRGHKAAYEQYF
j_gene: TRBJ2-7
v_gene: TRBV6-5

CDR3aa: CASSQESHTGELFF
j_gene: TRBJ2-2
v_gene: TRBV6-2/TRBV6-3

CDR3aa: CASRLLYQETQYF
j_gene: TRBJ2-5
v_gene: TRBV27

CDR3aa: CASSRKLAGQETQYF
j_gene: TRBJ2-5
v_gene: TRBV5-4

CDR3aa: CASRKEMNTEAFF
j_gene: TRBJ1-1
v_gene: TRBV19

CDR3aa: CASSSGFEQYF
j_gene: TRBJ2-7
v_gene: TRBV5-6

CDR3aa: CATSRDRGTLTDTQYF
j_gene: TRBJ2-3
v_gene: TRBV15

CDR3aa: CASSHPGVQAFF
j_gene: TRBJ1-1
v_gene: TRBV6-5

CDR3aa: CASSGGQFRETQYF
j_gene: TRBJ2-5
v_gene: TRBV5-1

CDR3aa: CASSESSDEQFF
j_gene: TRBJ2-1
v_gene: TRBV6-1

CDR3aa: CASSRGVTYNEQFF
j_gene: TRBJ2-1
v_gene: TRBV7-2

CDR3aa: CASSSRTPGTEAFF
j_gene: TRBJ1-1
v_gene: TRBV19

CDR3aa: CASSPGYRGPVEQYF
j_gene: TRBJ2-7
v_gene: TRBV5-1

CDR3aa: CASSSSMGQPNYGYTF
j_gene: TRBJ1-2
v_gene: TRBV5-4

CDR3aa: CASSEPVTGPTNYGYTF
j_gene: TRBJ1-2
v_gene: TRBV2

CDR3aa: CASSLEGRREFF
j_gene: TRBJ2-1
v_gene: TRBV5-4

CDR3aa: CASSLSGASGGTDTQYF
j_gene: TRBJ2-3
v_gene: TRBV7-7

CDR3aa: CAWSATGSITAYTF
j_gene: TRBJ1-2
v_gene: TRBV30

CDR3aa: CASSPGLAGGQDTQYF
j_gene: TRBJ2-3
v_gene: TRBV7-6

CDR3aa: CASSMGNYNEQFF
j_gene: TRBJ2-1
v_gene: TRBV19

CDR3aa: CASSLVGHYEQYF
j_gene: TRBJ2-7
v_gene: TRBV7-9

CDR3aa: CASSPPWAPNEQFF
j_gene: TRBJ2-1
v_gene: TRBV2

CDR3aa: CAWRVAGGGTQYF
j_gene: TRBJ2-5
v_gene: TRBV30

CDR3aa: CASSVRAANTEAFF
j_gene: TRBJ1-1
v_gene: TRBV9

CDR3aa: CASSLGLRETQYF
j_gene: TRBJ2-5
v_gene: TRBV5-1

CDR3aa: CASSRRGPYEQYF
j_gene: TRBJ2-7
v_gene: TRBV7-6

CDR3aa: CAISPSYEQYF
j_gene: TRBJ2-7
v_gene: TRBV10-3

CDR3aa: CASSYAGTGYGYTF
j_gene: TRBJ1-2
v_gene: TRBV7-9

CDR3aa: CASSQRSDYGYTF
j_gene: TRBJ1-2
v_gene: TRBV16

CDR3aa: CASSLGTGLSEKLFF
j_gene: TRBJ1-4
v_gene: TRBV5-1

CDR3aa: CASSMDRVNGYTF
j_gene: TRBJ1-2
v_gene: TRBV28

CDR3aa: CASSLAVRGGPLHF
j_gene: TRBJ1-6
v_gene: TRBV7-8

CDR3aa: CATSGGAGFEVVNEQFF
j_gene: TRBJ2-1
v_gene: TRBV24-1

CDR3aa: CASSQGRGARQYF
j_gene: TRBJ2-7
v_gene: TRBV4-1

CDR3aa: CASSVLPTSGGLSYEQYF
j_gene: TRBJ2-7
v_gene: TRBV5-1

CDR3aa: CASSLGGGPGGGNQPQHF
j_gene: TRBJ1-5
v_gene: TRBV28

CDR3aa: CASSRTYEQYF
j_gene: TRBJ2-7
v_gene: TRBV18

CDR3aa: CASSNWGREIGQPQHF
j_gene: TRBJ1-5
v_gene: TRBV5-4

CDR3aa: CASRPRGGGGTGELFF
j_gene: TRBJ2-2
v_gene: TRBV7-2

CDR3aa: CASSGTSGGNEQFF
j_gene: TRBJ2-1
v_gene: TRBV5-1

CDR3aa: CASSLDGGRNEKLFF
j_gene: TRBJ1-4
v_gene: TRBV7-2

CDR3aa: CASHSGLQSNEQFF
j_gene: TRBJ2-1
v_gene: TRBV18

CDR3aa: CASSFGTVAWGYTF
j_gene: TRBJ1-2
v_gene: TRBV5-1

CDR3aa: CASSLVGVMDYGYTF
j_gene: TRBJ1-2
v_gene: TRBV7-2

CDR3aa: CASSDGPNQPQHF
j_gene: TRBJ1-5
v_gene: TRBV7-7

CDR3aa: CAISTVSNQPQHF
j_gene: TRBJ1-5
v_gene: TRBV10-3

CDR3aa: CAISPRGSPTGELFF
j_gene: TRBJ2-2
v_gene: TRBV10-3

CDR3aa: CASSFHRGETQYF
j_gene: TRBJ2-5
v_gene: TRBV7-2

CDR3aa: CASRGTKGGNEQFF
j_gene: TRBJ2-1
v_gene: TRBV6-5

CDR3aa: CASSYSLDTGELFF
j_gene: TRBJ2-2
v_gene: TRBV6-5

CDR3aa: CASSQDLGGPYGYTF
j_gene: TRBJ1-2
v_gene: TRBV4-3

CDR3aa: CASSEGLADYEQYF
j_gene: TRBJ2-7
v_gene: TRBV2

CDR3aa: CSASGVSGTVDNEQFF
j_gene: TRBJ2-1
v_gene: TRBV20-1

CDR3aa: CASMSRDGVTDTQYF
j_gene: TRBJ2-3
v_gene: TRBV27

CDR3aa: CASSRTSPGGTDTQYF
j_gene: TRBJ2-3
v_gene: TRBV6-2/TRBV6-3